The entry that follows covers one T cell receptor beta chain sequence. Its cognate antigen is unknown. Recipients boosted at about 4 weeks or about 12 weeks are pooled. This specimen belongs to a study of T cell responses to AZD1222 COVID-19 vaccine. Study-wide results and limits: Possibly, clonal diversity was underestimated; donors were largely white British and included more females. Just a handful of AZD1222 recipients were seropositive at baseline. Without day 14 samples, only post-peak T cell repertoires were studied.

Trimming took 0 bases from V and 7 from J, leaving 11 bases between them. There are 15 residues in the CDR3. Germline V gene data show CDR1 as SGDLS and CDR2 as YYNGEE. The data were produced by immunoSEQ multiplex PCR, yet TCRdb's version contains in-frame clones alone and is incomplete. The sample holds roughly 100,000 clones, about 90% seen once. The sequence was collected from an adult who received the AZD1222 COVID-19 vaccine. V gene TRBV9 combines with J gene TRBJ1-6, with a weak D call TRBD1 (5 bases). Sequencing was performed on peripheral blood, taken 28 days after the second AZD1222 dose. The CDR3 bases are TGTGCCAGCAGCGTAGTTGGGGGGGAAAATTCACCCCTCCACTTT. Its protein product is CASSVVGGENSPLHF.